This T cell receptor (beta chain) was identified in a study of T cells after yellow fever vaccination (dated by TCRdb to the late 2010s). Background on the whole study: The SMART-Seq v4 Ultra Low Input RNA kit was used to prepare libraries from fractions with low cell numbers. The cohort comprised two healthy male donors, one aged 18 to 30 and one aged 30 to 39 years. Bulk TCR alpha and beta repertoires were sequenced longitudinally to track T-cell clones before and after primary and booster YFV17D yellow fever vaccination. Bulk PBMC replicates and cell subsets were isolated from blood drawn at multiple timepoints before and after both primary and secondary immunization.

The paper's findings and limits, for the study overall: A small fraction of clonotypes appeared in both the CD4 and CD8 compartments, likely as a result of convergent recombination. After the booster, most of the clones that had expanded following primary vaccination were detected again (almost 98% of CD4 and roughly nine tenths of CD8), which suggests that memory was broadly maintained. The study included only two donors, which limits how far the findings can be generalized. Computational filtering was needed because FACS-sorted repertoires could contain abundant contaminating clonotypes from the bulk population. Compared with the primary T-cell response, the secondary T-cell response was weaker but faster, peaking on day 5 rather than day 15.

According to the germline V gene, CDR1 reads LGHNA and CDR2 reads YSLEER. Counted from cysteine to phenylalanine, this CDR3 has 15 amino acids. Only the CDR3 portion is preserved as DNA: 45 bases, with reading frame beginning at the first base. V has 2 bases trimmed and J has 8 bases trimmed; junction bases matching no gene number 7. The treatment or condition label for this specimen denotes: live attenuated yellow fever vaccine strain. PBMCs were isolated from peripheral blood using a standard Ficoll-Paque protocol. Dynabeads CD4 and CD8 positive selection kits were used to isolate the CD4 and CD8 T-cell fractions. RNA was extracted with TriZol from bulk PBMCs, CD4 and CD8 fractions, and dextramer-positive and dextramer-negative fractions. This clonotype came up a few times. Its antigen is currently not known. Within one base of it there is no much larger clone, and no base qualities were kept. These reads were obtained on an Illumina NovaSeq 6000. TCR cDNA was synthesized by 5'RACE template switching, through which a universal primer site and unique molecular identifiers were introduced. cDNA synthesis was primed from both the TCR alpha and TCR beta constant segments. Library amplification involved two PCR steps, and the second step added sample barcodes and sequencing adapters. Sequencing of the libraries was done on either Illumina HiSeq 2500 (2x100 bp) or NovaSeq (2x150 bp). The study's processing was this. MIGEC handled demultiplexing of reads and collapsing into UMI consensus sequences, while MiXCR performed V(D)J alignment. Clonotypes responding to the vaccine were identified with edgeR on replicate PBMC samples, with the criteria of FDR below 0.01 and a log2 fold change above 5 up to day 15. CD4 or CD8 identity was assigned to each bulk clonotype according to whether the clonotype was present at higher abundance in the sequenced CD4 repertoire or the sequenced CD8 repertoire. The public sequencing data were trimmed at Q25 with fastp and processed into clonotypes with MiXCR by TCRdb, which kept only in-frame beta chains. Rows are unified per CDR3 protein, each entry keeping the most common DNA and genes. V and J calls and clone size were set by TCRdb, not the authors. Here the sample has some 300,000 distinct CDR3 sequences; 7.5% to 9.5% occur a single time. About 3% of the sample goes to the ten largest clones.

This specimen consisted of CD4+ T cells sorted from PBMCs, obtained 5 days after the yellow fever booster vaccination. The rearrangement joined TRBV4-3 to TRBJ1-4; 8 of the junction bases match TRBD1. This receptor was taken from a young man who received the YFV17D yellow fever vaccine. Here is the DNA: TGCGCCAGCAGCCAATTGTGGACAGGGTGGGAAAAACTGTTTTTT. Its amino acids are CASSQLWTGWEKLFF.